This entry lists 6 T cell receptor beta chains sequenced from one sample in a study of cytomegalovirus exposure and HLA in healthy donors. The PCR ran on 60 Vbeta and 13 Jbeta primers. Only in-frame clones appear in the TCRdb table, and some are missing; sequencing was by immunoSEQ multiplex PCR. The sample has around 76,000 clones; approximately 70% are singletons. The sample taken for sequencing was PBMCs. All receptors come from a woman in her forties or fifties in good health and CMV-seropositive.

The chain couples TRBV7-9 to TRBJ1-1; 7 nucleotides match TRBD1. Germline lookup yields CDR1 SEHNR and CDR2 FQNEAQ (reference sequence). V was clipped by 5 bases and J by 8 bases; unmatched bases: 5. This CDR3 is built from 12 residues. This chain's CDR3 is CASSLDRFEAFF. The CDR3 nucleotides read TGTGCCAGCAGCCTGGACAGGTTCGAAGCTTTCTTT. Drawing the rest from reference TRBV7-9 and TRBJ1-1, the complete variable domain is DTGVSQNPRHKITKRGQNVTFRCDPISEHNRLYWYRQTLGQGPEFLTYFQNEAQLEKSRLLSDRFSAERPKGSFSTLEIQRTEQGDSAMYLCASSLDRFEAFFGQGTRLTVV.

V is TRBV4-2 and J is TRBJ2-3; D is possibly TRBD2 (5 bases). Germline-derived CDR1 and CDR2 are LGHNA and YNFKEQ. V lost 0 bases to trimming and J lost 4 bases, with 17 bases between them. The CDR3 length is 17 residues. CDR3 loop: CASSQDLWEQVADTQYF. CDR3 in DNA: TGTGCCAGCAGCCAAGATCTCTGGGAGCAGGTAGCAGATACGCAGTATTTT.

This clone was counted between two and nine times. The same CDR3 arises from other DNA sequences in this sample as well. The chain combines TRBV20-1 with TRBJ2-7; no clear D. V lost 3 bases and J lost 2, with 5 bases in between. The CDR3 consists of 11 residues. CDR1 is DFQATT, CDR2 SNEGSKA, per germline (reference sequence). The CDR3 bases are TGCAGTGCTAGCCGGGCCTACGAGCAGTACTTC. This gives the protein CSASRAYEQYF.

This chain links TRBV5-1 with TRBJ2-7; TRBD1 might be the D (6 bases). Germline V gene lookup returns CDR1 SGHRS and CDR2 YFSETQ. This CDR3 has 15 amino acids. Trimming took off 2 bases at V and 6 bases at J, with 18 bases between the two ends. The CDR3 bases are TGCGCCAGCAGCTTCGGGACAACCGTACTAGGCGAGCAGTACTTC. Encoded protein: CASSFGTTVLGEQYF.

This chain uses TRBV19 with TRBJ2-2; 14 bases match TRBD2. Trimming removed 5 bases from V and 7 bases from J; junction bases left unmatched: 3. The germline gives CDR1 LNHDA, CDR2 SQIVND (reference sequence). This CDR3 comprises 15 residues. CDR3 sequence (DNA): TGTGCCAGTAGTGGGGGACTAGCGGGAGTCGGGGAGCTGTTTTTT. Its translation: CASSGGLAGVGELFF.

This clone was seen a single time. The genes are TRBV5-4 and TRBJ2-5; 7 bases line up with TRBD2. After removal of 3 bases from V and 1 base from J, the junction contained 6 bases not matched to a gene. Germline V gives CDR1 SGHNT, CDR2 YYREEE (reference sequence). CDR3 length equals 15 residues. The CDR3 DNA reads TGTGCCAGCAGCTCCCTAGCGGACCTCCAAGAGACCCAGTACTTC. This codes for CASSSLADLQETQYF. The full variable domain, with the rest looked up from reference TRBV5-4 and TRBJ2-5, is ETGVTQSPTHLIKTRGQQVTLRCSSQSGHNTVSWYQQALGQGPQFIFQYYREEENGRGNFPPRFSGLQFPNYSSELNVNALELDDSALYLCASSSLADLQETQYFGPGTRLLVL.